This TCR beta chain was recovered during a study of blood T cell repertoires in COVID-19. The table came from immunoSEQ multiplex PCR; TCRdb's copy has only in-frame clones and leaves some out. The table records about 140,000 clones, 80% to 85% of them present only once. V gave up 5 bases and J gave up 2 bases; unmatched junction bases: 11. The CDR3 contains 16 residues. Germline values: CDR1 LGHDT, CDR2 YNNKEL (reference sequence). The clonotype was recovered from a human donor in a cohort sampled during active COVID-19. The source material was peripheral blood. V and J are TRBV3-1 (or the pseudogene TRBV3-2) and TRBJ2-7; 8 nucleotides align to TRBD1. The CDR3, as DNA: TGTGCCAGCAGCGCAAGTAGGGACAGGAGACCCTACGAGCAGTACTTC. Its translation is CASSASRDRRPYEQYF.